This paragraph covers one T cell receptor (beta chain) sequence. Assay: immunoSEQ multiplex PCR; the TCRdb copy retains only in-frame clones and omits some. The sample shows about 68,000 clones, roughly 92% of them seen only once. This entry belongs to a study of T cells after somatic rescue of genetic block. Deletions cut 3 bases from V and 7 bases from J, with 9 bases between. The CDR3 extends over 12 amino acids. The germline CDR1 and CDR2 sequences are LNHDA and SQIVND (reference sequence). The sequenced sample was peripheral blood mononuclear cells (PBMCs). The V and J genes are TRBV19 and TRBJ1-2, with no clear D. The TCR originated in a man aged 40-49 years. CDR3 sequence reads: CASSIFGGGYTF. As DNA, the CDR3 is TGTGCCAGTAGTATCTTTGGCGGTGGCTACACCTTC.